The rows below give T cell receptor beta chains drawn from one sample of a study of type 1 regulatory T cells. TCRdb used MiXCR to reprocess the reads, holding one entry per CDR3 protein. The sample lists thousands of distinct CDR3 sequences, under 35% occurring once. These TCRs' antigens remain unknown. The sequencing sample was made of cultured T cells, either the whole culture or a sorted T cell fraction (not recorded which). The receptors come from a human donor in good health. Each CDR3 is given with its conserved first and last residue. A D gene is named only where the DNA matches it firmly. A row's size may be missing; if present it is once, few, many or a size class.

>NA|TRBJ2-7|TRBV5-1|medium-sized
TGCGCCAGCAGCCCAACCGTCGGGACAACTAGCTCCTACGAGCAGTACTTC
CASSPTVGTTSSYEQYF
>NA|TRBJ1-1|TRBV20-1|medium-sized
TGCAGTGGTACTACCGGGGCCAAGGGGGACACTGAAGCTTTCTTT
CSGTTGAKGDTEAFF
>NA|TRBJ1-1|TRBV5-6|many
TGTGCCAGCAGCTTTAGGGCGGCTAACACTGAAGCTTTCTTT
CASSFRAANTEAFF
>NA|TRBJ2-1|TRBV7-2|medium-sized
TGTGCCAGCAGCGGGGACTCCCGCTCCTACAATGAGCAGTTCTTC
CASSGDSRSYNEQFF
>NA|TRBJ2-7|TRBV12-3/TRBV12-4|medium-sized
TGTGCCAGCAGCGGCCTCTACGAGCAGTACTTC
CASSGLYEQYF
>TRBD1|TRBJ1-5|TRBV30|NA
TGTGCCTGGACTCAGGGGGGCAATCAGCCCCAGCATTTT
CAWTQGGNQPQHF
>NA|TRBJ2-3|TRBV29-1|once
TGCAGCGTTACAGGGTCGGGCACAGATACGCAGTATTTT
CSVTGSGTDTQYF
>TRBD1|TRBJ1-2|TRBV6-5|medium-sized
TGTGCCAGCAGTTACTTACAGGGGAGGGGCTACACCTTC
CASSYLQGRGYTF
>NA|TRBJ2-1|TRBV6-5|NA
TGTGCCAGCAGTTCTCCAAAATTCAAGAACTACAATGAGCAGTTCTTC
CASSSPKFKNYNEQFF
>TRBD1|TRBJ2-2|TRBV7-9|NA
TGTGCCAGCAGCTCCGGGACAGGAGGCACCGGGGAGCTGTTTTTT
CASSSGTGGTGELFF
>NA|TRBJ2-3|TRBV12-2|once
TGTGCAAGTCGCTTAGAGGTACTAGCGGGAGCTAGGGACACAGATACGCAGTATTTT
CASRLEVLAGARDTDTQYF
>TRBD2|TRBJ2-7|TRBV5-1|medium-sized
TGCGCCAGCAGAGCGGGGAGCGTGACCTACGAGCAGTACTTC
CASRAGSVTYEQYF
>TRBD1|TRBJ2-7|TRBV12-3/TRBV12-4|few
TGTGCCAGCAGTTTTTCCGGACAGGGGGACGAGCAGTACTTC
CASSFSGQGDEQYF
>TRBD1|TRBJ2-1|TRBV12-3/TRBV12-4|medium-sized
TGTGCCAGCAGTTTGGGACAGGGGAATCACAATGAGCAGTTCTTC
CASSLGQGNHNEQFF
>NA|TRBJ1-2|TRBV6-1|medium-sized
TGTGCAGTTGAAACAGGTCTCTATGGCTACACCTTC
CAVETGLYGYTF
>TRBD1|TRBJ1-5|TRBV12-3/TRBV12-4|medium-sized
TGTGCCAGCAGTCGGACAGGGTTTGAAGAGCAGCCCCAGCATTTT
CASSRTGFEEQPQHF
>TRBD2|TRBJ2-1|TRBV11-3|many
TGTGCCAGCAGCTCCGGGACTAGCGTGGTTGTCAATGAGCAGTTCTTC
CASSSGTSVVVNEQFF
>NA|TRBJ1-1|TRBV15|many
TGTGCCACCAGCACAGGGACGAACACTGAAGCTTTCTTT
CATSTGTNTEAFF
>TRBD2|TRBJ2-2|TRBV20-1|once
TGCAGTGCTATGGGCGGGAGTAGCGCCGGGGAGCTGTTTTTT
CSAMGGSSAGELFF
>TRBD2|TRBJ2-7|TRBV10-2|NA
TGCGCCAGCAGGACTAGCGGGATCAACGAGCAGTACTTC
CASRTSGINEQYF
>NA|TRBJ2-3|TRBV18|medium-sized
TGTGCCAGCTCACCACCGGCAGGGATGGGAGATACGCAGTATTTT
CASSPPAGMGDTQYF
>NA|TRBJ1-4|TRBV20-1|many
TGCAGTGCTAGGAAAGCTGTAACTAATGAAAAACTGTTTTTT
CSARKAVTNEKLFF